This TCR beta chain stems from a study of blood T cells in healthy people across ages. This clonotype turned up a few times. CDR1 and CDR2 from the germline V gene are SGDLS and YYNGEE. This CDR3 contains 16 residues. V was clipped by 2 bases and J by 14 bases, with 26 bases between them. Using a J-beta primer mix together with a sample-barcoded 5' primer, a second PCR was run for roughly 6 to 11 cycles. TCRdb independently ran MiXCR on the 5' RACE reads; one entry per CDR3 protein. Seen here are around 870,000 distinct CDR3 sequences, 25% to 30% observed once, and the top ten hold around 15%. The rearrangement joins TRBV9 to TRBJ2-1, with D unclear. The sequenced sample consisted of blood. This TCR was sampled from an elderly woman in good health. The CDR3 spells CASSVDSLPRVAKEFF. The CDR3 nucleotides are TGTGCCAGCAGCGTCGACTCCCTCCCTCGAGTAGCTAAGGAGTTCTTC. Full variable domain (rest looked up from reference TRBV9 and TRBJ2-1): DSGVTQTPKHLITATGQRVTLRCSPRSGDLSVYWYQQSLDQGLQFLIQYYNGEERAKGNILERFSAQQFPDLHSELNLSSLELGDSALYFCASSVDSLPRVAKEFFGPGTRLTVL.